The entry below gives a single T cell receptor (beta chain) sequence along with its context. Its specific antigen is unknown. It has no much larger one-base neighbor in the sample; base qualities were not kept. Counted from cysteine to phenylalanine, this CDR3 has 15 amino acids. Just the 45-base CDR3 DNA is kept, in frame starting at base 1. V drops 4 bases and J drops 0 bases, leaving 11 bases in between. From the germline V gene, CDR1 is KGHDR and CDR2 is SFDVKD. Explained via the paper, the time point label denotes: newly diagnosed GD, antithyroid drugs for less than 3 months. For both TCR sequencing and RNA sequencing, RNA was extracted from PBMCs using TRIzol. The diagnosis of Graves' disease was made according to American Thyroid Association guidelines. Patients for the study were recruited at an endocrinology department in Xi'an, China. Each patient gave approximately 8.8 milliliters of peripheral blood, collected in an EDTA anticoagulant tube. Ficoll Paque Plus density gradient separation was used to isolate PBMCs, and no further T cell sorting was done. An Agilent 2100 Bioanalyzer and agarose gel were used to check RNA quality, and a NanoDrop 2000 was used to measure RNA concentration.

This sample is part of a study of regulatory T cells in long-lasting Graves disease (dated by TCRdb to the early 2020s). As for the study more broadly: In the newly diagnosed Graves' disease group, patients had been taking antithyroid drugs for less than 3 months. The study was registered as a clinical trial and conducted in China. A total of around 35 samples underwent TCR sequencing, from roughly 13 patients with persistent Graves' disease and approximately 20 patients with newly diagnosed Graves' disease. Patients with persistent Graves' disease were compared with patients with newly diagnosed Graves' disease using TCR sequencing and RNA sequencing of peripheral blood.

Receptor amplification or capture employed multiplex PCR. TCRdb lists the instrument as Illumina HiSeq 4000. To build TCR beta libraries, CDR3 regions were amplified by Arm-PCR using iRepertoire HTBI primers. PCR products were gel purified before sequencing. The source study handled its data this way. Across samples, approximately 68 TRBV and 13 to 15 TRBJ segments were identified and used for gene usage analysis of CDR3 amino acid clonotypes. COPE and FqMerger were used to merge filtered high-quality paired reads into contigs. Contigs were aligned with BLAST to IMGT TRBV, TRBD and TRBJ reference genes, and CDR3 was defined per IMGT. Highly expanded clones were defined as clonotypes with a frequency above 0.1%. Shannon entropy served as the measure of repertoire diversity, while the Gini coefficient captured V-J evenness. A clonotype was considered public if more than one individual shared it. TCRdb ran its own pipeline on the public reads, namely fastp trimming at Q25 and MiXCR clone calling, and kept in-frame beta chains. Entries that share a CDR3 protein sequence are merged under the most common genes and DNA. None of the V and J calls come from the authors' own analysis; TCRdb made them. The sample table records just over 600,000 distinct CDR3 sequences; under 20% of these occur just once. The ten largest clones take up around 19% of the sample.

Results the study describes overall, beyond this receptor: Compared with newly diagnosed patients, persistent Graves' disease patients had lower TCR Shannon entropy and fewer highly expanded clones, which suggests clonal expansion. Peripheral blood alone was examined, since thyroid tissue, which constituted the primary lesion, could not be accessed. Sequencing and analysis were restricted to the TCR beta chain. Preferential use of TRBV28, TRBJ1-2 and TRBJ2-5 was observed in persistent disease, whereas TRBV20-1 and TRBJ2-1 were favored in newly diagnosed disease. More public clonotypes were shared among persistent patients (around 2,600) than among newly diagnosed patients (966). The small sample size was acknowledged by the authors as a limitation that may reduce accuracy.

These records were also assigned to another study, of T cells in Graves' hyperthyroidism and ophthalmopathy. Taken from the second paper: Stable Graves' hyperthyroidism was defined as the absence of progression to ophthalmopathy over 18 months of follow-up. Hyperthyroidism patients were aged 18 to 65 years and newly diagnosed, with disease duration of less than 2 months. Exclusion was applied to patients with uncontrolled infections, other autoimmune diseases, pregnancy or lactation. Diagnoses were based on clinical symptoms, serum thyroxine and TRAb, thyroid ultrasound and orbital computed tomography. The TCR CDR3 was subjected to a first round of RT-PCR using the HTBI primer set and the Qiagen OneStep RT-PCR kit. Most expanded thyroid clonotypes (frequency above 0.001) were also found in blood, which suggests that blood repertoires may mirror thyroid immune responses. Ophthalmopathy was separated from stable hyperthyroidism by a 13 V-J signature model, with 85% to 90% sensitivity and about 84% specificity obtained in cross-validation and 80%/75% obtained in testing. In validation, progression to ophthalmopathy was predicted by the model with 70.59% sensitivity and roughly 76% specificity, a median of approximately 6.5 months before onset. A discovery cohort of roughly 100 patients, about 40 with Graves' ophthalmopathy and approximately 57 with stable Graves' hyperthyroidism, was used to find distinguishing TCR V-J signatures. An independent validation cohort of under 20 hyperthyroidism patients and 17 patients who later progressed to ophthalmopathy tested prospective prediction of ophthalmopathy. The roughly 90 discovery patients were divided at random into training and test sets in a 7:3 ratio. In addition, the study compared T-cell repertoires in thyroid tissue and in blood from six Graves' hyperthyroidism patients. After sampling, hyperthyroidism patients received methimazole starting at 30 mg daily, and ophthalmopathy patients received high-dose intravenous methylprednisolone. Libraries were constructed in a second round of multiplex PCR, after which size selection and purification were performed. The libraries were sequenced on an Illumina HiSeq2000 using paired-end 100 bp reads. SOAPnuke was used to process the raw data, removing reads that contained adapters or uncalled bases, had a mean Phred below 15, or lacked an exact match to the constant primer or identifier. COPE v1.2.5 was used to merge the high-quality paired reads, and each unique nucleotide sequence was defined as a clonotype. Clonotypes were aligned to IMGT TRBV, TRBD and TRBJ reference segments using MiTCR v1.1. Only V-J combinations with frequency above 0.0001, covering 99% to 99.2% of repertoires, were analysed. The TCS score was defined as the ratio of F50 (clonal expansion) to E x V (chaos), calculated using BLOSUM62-based TCRdist between CDR3 peptides within each V-J. Welch's t-statistics and random forest reduced 500 to 550 V-J features to under 15, which were used in a naive Bayes classifier (R e1071). No statistical method was used to fix the sample size in advance, and group allocation was not hidden from the investigators. The paper reports TCR Vbeta CDR3 sequencing of 140 or so peripheral blood samples: over 40 ophthalmopathy, fewer than 85 hyperthyroidism and around 17 progressor patients.

Here the sequenced sample was peripheral blood mononuclear cells (PBMCs), taken at new diagnosis, from a patient treated with antithyroid drugs. The TCR was taken from a woman in her twenties or thirties with Graves disease. Donor details come from another sample of the same person, matched by shared clones. The V and J genes are TRBV24-1 and TRBJ2-5; the D gene is perhaps TRBD1, from 5 matching bases. The CDR3 region reads CATSDPTDYQETQYF. In nucleotides, the sequence is TGTGCCACCAGTGACCCGACAGACTACCAAGAGACCCAGTACTTC.